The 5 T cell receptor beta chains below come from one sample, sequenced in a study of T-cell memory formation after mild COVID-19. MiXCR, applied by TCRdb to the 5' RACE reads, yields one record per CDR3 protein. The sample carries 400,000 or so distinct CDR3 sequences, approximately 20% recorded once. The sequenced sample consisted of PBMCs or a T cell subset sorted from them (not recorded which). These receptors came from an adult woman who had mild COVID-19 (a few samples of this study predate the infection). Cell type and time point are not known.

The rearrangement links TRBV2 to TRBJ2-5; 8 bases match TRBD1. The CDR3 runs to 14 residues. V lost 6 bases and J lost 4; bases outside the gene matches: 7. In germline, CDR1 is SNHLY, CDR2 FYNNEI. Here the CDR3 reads CASSGQGPGETQYF. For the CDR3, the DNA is TGTGCCAGCAGCGGACAGGGCCCCGGAGAGACCCAGTACTTC.

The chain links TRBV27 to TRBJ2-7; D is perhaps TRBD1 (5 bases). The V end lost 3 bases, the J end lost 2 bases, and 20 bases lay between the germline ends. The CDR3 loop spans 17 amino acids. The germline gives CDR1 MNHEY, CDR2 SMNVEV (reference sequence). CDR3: CASSFKGKGLGPYEQYF. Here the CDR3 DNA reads TGTGCCAGCAGTTTCAAGGGAAAGGGGCTAGGACCCTACGAGCAGTACTTC.

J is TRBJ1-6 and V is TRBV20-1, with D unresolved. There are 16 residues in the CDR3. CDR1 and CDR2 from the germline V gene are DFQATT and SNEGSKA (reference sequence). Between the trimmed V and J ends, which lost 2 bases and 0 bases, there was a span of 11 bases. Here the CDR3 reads CSARPGLSSYNSPLHF. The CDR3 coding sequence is TGCAGTGCTAGACCAGGCCTGAGCTCCTATAATTCACCCCTCCACTTT.

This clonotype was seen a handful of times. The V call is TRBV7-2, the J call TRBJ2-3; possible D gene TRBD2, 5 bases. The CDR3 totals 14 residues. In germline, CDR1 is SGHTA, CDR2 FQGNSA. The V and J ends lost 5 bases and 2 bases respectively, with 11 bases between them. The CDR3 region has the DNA TGTGCCAGCAGCCCCGGACTCCACACAGATACGCAGTATTTT. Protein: CASSPGLHTDTQYF.

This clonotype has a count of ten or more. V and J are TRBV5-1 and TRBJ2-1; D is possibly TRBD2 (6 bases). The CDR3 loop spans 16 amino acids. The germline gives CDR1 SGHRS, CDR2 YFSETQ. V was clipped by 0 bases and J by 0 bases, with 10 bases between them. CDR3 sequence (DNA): TGCGCCAGCAGCTTGGAACTAGCTAGCTCCTACAATGAGCAGTTCTTC. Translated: CASSLELASSYNEQFF.